The entry that follows covers one TCR beta chain sequence. What it binds is not known. This sample stems from a study of T-cell reconstitution after alpha-beta-depleted transplantation in children. Preparation of the TCRbeta library used unique molecular identifiers. Each CDR3 protein is one row after TCRdb ran MiXCR on the PCR reads. The data contain just over 950,000 distinct CDR3 sequences, roughly 29% of them seen just once; the ten biggest clones take up roughly 27%. Study-wide points: Reports say that about two months after transplant, the alpha-beta T cells came out of several hundred graft clones that had expanded.

V shed 2 bases, J shed 11 bases, and the junction held 5 bases outside the gene matches. CDR1 SGHRS and CDR2 YFSETQ come from the germline V gene. The CDR3 sequence is 14 residues long. The chain uses TRBV5-1 and TRBJ1-6; 9 nucleotides line up with TRBD1. This TCR was sampled from a boy in the first two years of life who had a stem cell transplant for SCID, so the T cells may come from the graft donor. The starting material was PBMCs, mostly from graft donor cells, obtained 360 days after TCRalphabeta/CD19-depleted stem cell transplant. The CDR3 here is CASSFGQGTAPLHF. The CDR3 bases are TGCGCCAGCAGCTTCGGACAGGGGACAGCACCCCTCCACTTT.